This T cell receptor (beta chain) comes out of a study of cytomegalovirus exposure and HLA in healthy donors. Study-wide results and caveats: Most subjects' HLA-A and HLA-B alleles were reportedly predicted from TCR beta sequences.

Everyone who donated was a healthy bone marrow donor. In the PCR, 60 Vbeta and 13 Jbeta primers were used. Clones were read by immunoSEQ multiplex PCR, and TCRdb kept only the in-frame ones, dropping some. In the table there are a few hundred thousand clones, 80% of which are singletons. Concerning this clone: Its specificity is unknown.

The TCR sequence derives from a girl aged 2 to 10 in good health and CMV-seronegative. The specimen sequenced was PBMCs.

CDR3 sequence (DNA): TGTGCCAGCAGTTACGGGGGAGGGGGCAATCAGCCCCAGCATTTT. Translated, it gives CASSYGGGGNQPQHF. The J gene is TRBJ1-5, the V gene TRBV6-6; possible D gene TRBD1, 5 bases. CDR3 length: 15 amino acids. Trimming removed 2 bases from V and 2 bases from J, with 10 bases in between. CDR1 MNHNY and CDR2 SVGAGI come from the germline V gene (reference sequence).